Below, one T cell receptor beta chain is given with its context. Germline V gene data show CDR1 as MNHNS and CDR2 as SASEGT. Trimming took off 5 bases at V and 5 bases at J, with 10 bases between the two ends. The length of the CDR3 is 13 residues. The donors (healthy individuals) were bone marrow donors. This entry comes from a study of cytomegalovirus exposure and HLA in healthy donors. With 60 Vbeta and 13 Jbeta primers, the PCR was carried out. Libraries were prepared by immunoSEQ multiplex PCR; TCRdb keeps only in-frame clonotypes and omits some of them. The repertoire holds over 70,000 clones, with 75% to 85% as singletons.

The specimen sequenced was PBMCs. This receptor was identified in a man aged 45-65 years in good health and CMV-seropositive. The J gene is TRBJ1-5, the V gene TRBV6-1, with no clear D. CDR3 in DNA: TGTGCCAGCAGTTTAAACATCTATCAGCCCCAGCATTTT. Its protein product is CASSLNIYQPQHF.